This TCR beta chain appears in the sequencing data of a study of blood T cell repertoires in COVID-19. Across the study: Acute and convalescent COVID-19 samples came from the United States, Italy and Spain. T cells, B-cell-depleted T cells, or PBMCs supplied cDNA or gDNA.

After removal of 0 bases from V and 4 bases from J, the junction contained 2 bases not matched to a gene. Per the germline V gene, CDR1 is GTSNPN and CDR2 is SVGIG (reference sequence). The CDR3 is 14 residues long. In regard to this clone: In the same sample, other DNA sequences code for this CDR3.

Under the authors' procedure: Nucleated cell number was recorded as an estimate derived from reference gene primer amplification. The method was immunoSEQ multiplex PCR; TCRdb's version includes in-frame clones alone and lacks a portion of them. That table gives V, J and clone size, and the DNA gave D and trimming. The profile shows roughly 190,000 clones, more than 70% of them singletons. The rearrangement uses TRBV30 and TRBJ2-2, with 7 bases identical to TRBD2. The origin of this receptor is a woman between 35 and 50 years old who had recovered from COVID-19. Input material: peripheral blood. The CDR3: CAWSVPGGTGELFF. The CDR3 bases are TGTGCCTGGAGTGTACCGGGGGGCACCGGGGAGCTGTTTTTT.